Following are 26 T cell receptor beta chains from one sample sequenced in a study of T cells in Graves' hyperthyroidism and ophthalmopathy. Researchers took RNA transcripts and amplified the TCR beta CDR3 regions from them. The TCR CDR3 first-round RT-PCR relied on the HTBI primer set. TCRdb itself ran the multiplex PCR reads through MiXCR, one entry per CDR3 protein. The table has roughly 750,000 distinct CDR3 sequences, 16% seen once; the top ten hold 8.4%. Specimen: blood. The receptors here all came from a man younger than 35 with Graves' hyperthyroidism.

Concerning this clonotype: This may come from a read error, since a much larger clone is one base off. This CDR3 is CAMEQGRTGELFF. The CDR3 region has the DNA TGTGCCATGGAGCAGGGGCGCACCGGGGAGCTGTTTTTT. The V and J genes are TRBV30 and TRBJ2-2; tentative D call: TRBD1 (6 bases). Germline CDR1 reads GTSNPN; CDR2 reads SVGIG (reference sequence). There are 13 residues in the CDR3. V was shortened by 8 bases and J by 4 bases, with 14 bases between the two germline ends. Full variable domain (rest looked up from reference TRBV30 and TRBJ2-2): SQTIHQWPATLVQPVGSPLSLECTVEGTSNPNLYWYRQAAGRGLQLLFYSVGIGQISSEVPQNLSASRPQDRQFILSSKKLLLSDSGFYLCAMEQGRTGELFFGEGSRLTVL.

In this sample, this clonotype turned up a few times. This chain links TRBV12-3 or TRBV12-4 with TRBJ2-2; weak D call: TRBD2 (5 bases). V was trimmed by 7 bases and J by 7 bases, leaving 10 bases between them. This CDR3 has 12 residues. CDR3 loop: CASKGLNGELFF. CDR3 nucleotides: TGTGCCAGCAAAGGACTTAACGGGGAGCTGTTTTTT.

The chain is built from TRBV5-6 and TRBJ2-5; TRBD2 aligns across 15 bases. Germline V CDR1 and CDR2: SGHDT, YYEEEE. The CDR3 is made up of 17 amino acids. V shed 2 bases and J 5 bases; nucleotides not matched to a gene: 7. CDR3 sequence (DNA): TGTGCCAGCAGCTTCCACGGACTAGCGGGAGGGCCTGAGACCCAGTACTTC. Translation: CASSFHGLAGGPETQYF.

This clonotype was found many times. V usage is TRBV7-2 and J usage is TRBJ2-1, with D perhaps assigned TRBD1 or TRBD2 (5 bases each). Germline CDR1 reads SGHTA; CDR2 reads FQGNSA. The CDR3 loop spans 14 amino acids. V shed 0 bases and J shed 9 bases, with 12 bases lying between them. The CDR3 DNA is TGTGCCAGCAGCTTAGCCGGTCGAGGGGTTGAGCAGTTCTTC. Its translation: CASSLAGRGVEQFF.

Only a few counts were recorded for this clonotype. This sequence joins TRBV5-1 and TRBJ2-3; D remains unclear. Germline V gene data show CDR1 as SGHRS and CDR2 as YFSETQ. Trimming left V 4 bases short and J 4 bases short, with 16 bases between. The CDR3 is 15 amino acids. This CDR3 is CASSPRSSGPDTQYF. The CDR3 nucleotides are TGCGCCAGCAGCCCCCGAAGCTCAGGTCCAGATACGCAGTATTTT.

This clonotype was seen repeatedly, ten times or more. This CDR3 is CASSLDGTSGYEQYF. CDR3 DNA: TGTGCCAGCAGCTTAGACGGGACTAGCGGATACGAGCAGTACTTC. This chain links TRBV7-2 with TRBJ2-7, with TRBD2 identical over 11 bases. After removal of 1 base from V and 4 bases from J, the junction contained 3 bases not matched to a gene. The CDR3 contains 15 residues. Germline V lookup: CDR1 SGHTA, CDR2 FQGNSA.

In its sample, this clonotype was seen many times. Here the CDR3 reads CASRGGRNTEAFF. The CDR3 region has the DNA TGTGCCAGCAGGGGCGGGAGGAACACTGAAGCTTTCTTT. This chain uses TRBV12-3 or TRBV12-4 with TRBJ1-1; D unclear. V lost 6 bases to trimming and J lost 1 base, with 9 bases between them. The CDR3 loop spans 13 amino acids.

The sample holds a few counts of this clonotype. The chain links TRBV9 to TRBJ2-2; TRBD2 aligns across 12 bases. After removal of 4 bases from V and 1 base from J, the junction contained 8 bases not matched to a gene. The CDR3 spans 18 residues. Germline V CDR1 and CDR2: SGDLS, YYNGEE. The CDR3 DNA follows: TGTGCCAGCAGCCTCGGACTAGCGGGGCCACTGAACACCGGGGAGCTGTTTTTT. As protein: CASSLGLAGPLNTGELFF.

The chain couples TRBV12-3 or TRBV12-4 to TRBJ2-1; the match to TRBD1 covers 8 bases. The junction had 9 bases not matched to a gene; V was cut back by 3 bases and J by 8 bases. This CDR3 contains 15 residues. The CDR3 DNA reads TGTGCCAGCAGTTTCGCGGGACAGGCTAGGGATGAGCAGTTCTTC. Protein product: CASSFAGQARDEQFF.

The CDR3 nucleotides are TGTGCCAGCAGTTACAGAGGACAGAGCACAGATACGCAGTATTTT. Protein product: CASSYRGQSTDTQYF. The chain joins TRBV6-5 to TRBJ2-3; the D gene is possibly TRBD1 (6 bases). The CDR3 length is 15 residues. Germline CDR1 MNHEY, CDR2 SVGAGI. V was cut by 2 bases and J by 0 bases, with 9 bases left in between.

The V call is TRBV10-2, the J call TRBJ2-7; D not resolved. The CDR3 is 11 amino acids. CDR1 and CDR2 from the germline V gene are WSHSY and SAAADI. V shed 7 bases and J shed 2 bases, with 6 bases lying between them. CDR3 nucleotide sequence: TGCGCCAGCATGACCGCCTACGAGCAGTACTTC. This translates into CASMTAYEQYF.

This rearrangement joins TRBV6-2 or TRBV6-3 to TRBJ2-2; D is unresolved. The ends were cut back, 7 bases at V and 7 bases at J, with 13 bases in the middle. CDR3 length equals 13 residues. Per germline, CDR1 MNHEY and CDR2 SVGEGT. Written as DNA, the CDR3 is TGTGCCAGCAAACGAACCTCGTACGGGGAGCTGTTTTTT. Its protein is CASKRTSYGELFF.

The chain employs TRBV7-9 and TRBJ2-7; maybe TRBD2 (6 bases). V shed 1 base and J shed 3 bases, with 10 bases lying between them. CDR1 is SEHNR, CDR2 FQNEAQ, per germline (reference sequence). The CDR3 is 14 amino acids. The CDR3 nucleotides are TGTGCCAGCAGCTTAGTGCGGGGCCACTACGAGCAGTACTTC. It specifies CASSLVRGHYEQYF.

This clonotype was counted a few times. The chain links TRBV3-2 to TRBJ2-7. TRBV3-2 is recorded as a pseudogene. The CDR3 length is 17 residues. CDR3 protein: CASSQGLGRRSSYEQYF. CDR3 bases: TGTGCCAGCAGCCAAGGTCTAGGCAGACGGAGCTCCTACGAGCAGTACTTC.

The V and J genes are TRBV6-5 and TRBJ1-1; D call uncertain. The CDR3 has 18 amino acids. Germline assignment: CDR1 MNHEY and CDR2 SVGAGI. V was cut by 2 bases and J by 0 bases, with 19 bases left in between. CDR3 loop: CASSYLGRVLPLNTEAFF. In DNA, the CDR3 is TGTGCCAGCAGTTACCTCGGCAGAGTTCTCCCCTTGAACACTGAAGCTTTCTTT.

In this sample, this clonotype turned up once. The V call is TRBV11-3, the J call TRBJ2-1; no clear D. V was cut by 1 base and J by 5 bases, with 6 bases left in between. CDR1 is SGHNT and CDR2 is YENEEA in the germline V gene. This CDR3 is built from 13 residues. The DNA for the CDR3 is TGTGCCAGCAGCTTAGCCCAGAACAATGAGCAGTTCTTC. Encoded protein: CASSLAQNNEQFF. The variable domain in full, completed from reference TRBV11-3 and TRBJ2-1, reads EAGVVQSPRYKIIEKKQPVAFWCNPISGHNTLYWYLQNLGQGPELLIRYENEEAVDDSQLPKDRFSAERLKGVDSTLKIQPAELGDSAVYLCASSLAQNNEQFFGPGTRLTVL.

Notes on this clonotype: The germline gene is not matched at one end of the junction; a read error may be the cause. The V call is TRBV5-8, the J call TRBJ2-1; no definite D call. There are 15 residues in the CDR3. Germline CDR1 is SGHTS and CDR2 is YDEGEE. CDR3 coding DNA: TGTGCCAGCAGGTTGGTCGGTGACATCTACAATGAGCAGTTCTTC. Protein: CASRLVGDIYNEQFF.

This clonotype came up a few times. V is TRBV4-3 and J is TRBJ2-5; possibly TRBD1 for D (6 bases). CDR3 length: 14 residues. Germline V gene data show CDR1 as LGHNA and CDR2 as YSLEER. V was cut by 4 bases and J by 2 bases, with 11 bases left in between. The CDR3: CASSRFGQQETQYF. CDR3 coding DNA: TGCGCCAGCAGCCGTTTTGGACAGCAAGAGACCCAGTACTTC.

This chain connects TRBV19 to TRBJ2-3, with TRBD2 matching 9 bases. The V and J ends lost 4 bases and 5 bases, in that order; junction bases with no gene match: 10. The CDR3 contains 16 residues. Per the germline V gene, CDR1 is LNHDA and CDR2 is SQIVND (reference sequence). The CDR3 nucleotides are TGTGCCAGTAGTAAGCAAGTCCGAGCGGGAGGAGATACGCAGTATTTT. Protein sequence: CASSKQVRAGGDTQYF.

This chain uses TRBV7-3 with TRBJ2-1; 9 bases align to TRBD2. The V gene end was trimmed by 6 bases and the J gene end by 10 bases; junction bases not matched to a gene: 16. CDR1 and CDR2 (germline): SGHTA, FQGTGA. The CDR3 is made up of 16 amino acids. CDR3 protein: CASSARGAGGLGEQFF. The CDR3 bases are TGTGCCAGCAGTGCCAGGGGGGCGGGAGGGCTGGGGGAGCAGTTCTTC.

The V and J genes are TRBV7-8 and TRBJ2-4; TRBD2 agrees at 7 bases. Germline assignment: CDR1 SGHVS and CDR2 FQNEAQ. The CDR3 runs 16 residues. The V segment lost 5 bases and the J segment 5 bases; nucleotides outside the gene matches: 12. CDR3 region: CASSPVEGGTENIQYF. The CDR3 nucleotides are TGTGCCAGCAGCCCCGTTGAGGGAGGGACCGAAAACATTCAGTACTTC.

This clonotype came up a few times. The rearrangement joins TRBV20-1 to TRBJ1-1; D is perhaps TRBD1 (6 bases). The CDR3 spans 13 residues. V dropped 4 bases and J dropped 4 bases, with 13 bases sitting between them. The germline gives CDR1 DFQATT, CDR2 SNEGSKA (reference sequence). The CDR3 here is CSAIGGGGTEAFF. As DNA, the CDR3 is TGCAGTGCTATAGGGGGGGGCGGCACTGAAGCTTTCTTT.

The CDR3 region is CATSRRGWQGQETQYF. CDR3 sequence (DNA): TGTGCCACCAGCAGGAGGGGGTGGCAGGGACAAGAGACCCAGTACTTC. This chain uses TRBV15 with TRBJ2-5, with D possibly matching TRBD1 (6 bases). CDR1 and CDR2 (germline): LNHNV, YYDKDF (reference sequence). The CDR3 covers 16 residues. V shed 3 bases and J shed 2 bases, with 16 bases lying between them.

The chain couples TRBV19 to TRBJ1-1; D remains unclear. Germline CDR1 reads LNHDA; CDR2 reads SQIVND (reference sequence). V lost 4 bases and J 1 base, leaving 10 bases between the germline ends. This CDR3 spans 14 amino acids. In DNA, the CDR3 is TGTGCCAGTAGTAGATTATACGGGAACACTGAAGCTTTCTTT. Translated: CASSRLYGNTEAFF.

A single count supports this clonotype. The rearrangement uses TRBV5-1 and TRBJ2-1; TRBD2 matches 8 bases. CDR3 length: 15 residues. Trimming removed 4 bases from V and 7 bases from J; junction bases left unmatched: 10. Germline values: CDR1 SGHRS, CDR2 YFSETQ. CDR3 nucleotides: TGCGCCAGCAGCGATTCGGGAGGGGGAAAAAATGAGCAGTTCTTC. Amino acid sequence: CASSDSGGGKNEQFF.

V gene TRBV10-3 combines with J gene TRBJ2-2; the match to TRBD1 covers 7 bases. The CDR3 loop spans 15 amino acids. Germline assignment: CDR1 ENHRY and CDR2 SYGVKD. V was pared by 6 bases and J by 0 bases, with 4 bases of the junction left unmatched. The CDR3 region is CAIRGTETNTGELFF. CDR3 coding DNA: TGTGCCATCAGGGGGACAGAGACGAACACCGGGGAGCTGTTTTTT.